Below are 24 T cell receptor beta chains sequenced from a single sample in a study of cytotoxic CD8 clonotypes in ibrutinib-treated CLL. Some clones are missing from TCRdb's copy, which holds only in-frame ones; the method was immunoSEQ multiplex PCR. In the table there are 300,000 to 350,000 clones, 80% of which are singletons. The source was PBMCs, collected before ibrutinib treatment. The source of these receptors is a human donor with chronic lymphocytic leukemia.

This clone has just one count. The V and J genes are TRBV19 and TRBJ2-5, with D possibly TRBD2 on 6 matching bases. The ends were cut back, 10 bases at V and 5 bases at J, with 17 bases in the middle. CDR1 is LNHDA, CDR2 SQIVND, per germline (reference sequence). The CDR3 runs 13 residues. The CDR3 reads CAIGTRGGETQYF. The CDR3, as DNA: TGTGCCATTGGGACTCGAGGCGGGGAGACCCAGTACTTC.

This clone was counted a few times. The chain is built from TRBV28 and TRBJ2-7, with 7 positions matching TRBD2. The CDR3 consists of 13 residues. Germline V CDR1 and CDR2: MDHEN, SYDVKM. V shed 8 bases, J shed 4 bases, and the junction held 8 bases outside the gene matches. The CDR3 here is CASGGGSWYEQYF. CDR3 bases: TGTGCCAGCGGAGGCGGGAGTTGGTACGAGCAGTACTTC.

In this sample, this clone turned up once. Germline is not matched at one junction end, which may reflect a read error. The J gene is TRBJ1-2, the V gene TRBV28, with D unclear. The V gene's germline CDR1 is MDHEN and CDR2 SYDVKM. The CDR3 runs to 11 residues. The chain's CDR3 is CASSNRGVQSF. CDR3 nucleotide sequence: TGTGCCAGCAGTAACCGAGGAGTTCAAAGTTTC.

The V and J genes are TRBV30 and TRBJ2-4; D could derive from TRBD1 or TRBD2 (5 bases each). Germline CDR1 reads GTSNPN; CDR2 reads SVGIG (reference sequence). The CDR3 contains 11 residues. Trimming took 3 bases from V and 8 from J, leaving 8 bases between them. The CDR3 DNA follows: TGTGCCTGGAGCCTGGGGGACATTCAGTACTTC. Protein: CAWSLGDIQYF. The whole variable domain, filled in from reference TRBV30 and TRBJ2-4, reads SQTIHQWPATLVQPVGSPLSLECTVEGTSNPNLYWYRQAAGRGLQLLFYSVGIGQISSEVPQNLSASRPQDRQFILSSKKLLLSDSGFYLCAWSLGDIQYFGAGTRLSVL.

This chain uses TRBV28 with TRBJ2-7, with D tentatively TRBD2 (6 bases). V lost 2 bases and J lost 3, with 11 bases in between. The CDR3 loop spans 14 amino acids. Germline V CDR1 and CDR2: MDHEN, SYDVKM. CDR3 sequence: CASSLGGNNYEQYF. The DNA for the CDR3 is TGTGCCAGCAGTTTAGGGGGGAATAACTACGAGCAGTACTTC.

The rearrangement uses TRBV27 and TRBJ2-2, with D maybe TRBD1 (6 bases). Trimming removed 1 base from V and 1 base from J, with 10 bases in between. Germline CDR1 MNHEY, CDR2 SMNVEV (reference sequence). The CDR3 sequence is 16 residues long. CDR3 bases: TGTGCCAGCAGTTTATATCGGACAGTGAACACCGGGGAGCTGTTTTTT. This translates into CASSLYRTVNTGELFF.

The chain recombines TRBV4-2 with TRBJ1-2, with D possibly being TRBD1 (5 bases). This CDR3 has 13 amino acids. Germline V gene sequence: CDR1 LGHNA, CDR2 YNFKEQ. With 5 bases removed from V and 5 bases from J, the gap between germline ends came to 12 bases. The CDR3 DNA is TGTGCCAGCAGCTTGGGACCGGAGTATGGCTACACCTTC. Its protein product is CASSLGPEYGYTF.

The V gene is TRBV9, the J gene TRBJ2-7; tentative D call: TRBD1 (6 bases). The V and J ends lost 0 bases and 5 bases respectively, with 12 bases between them. This CDR3 is built from 14 residues. Germline CDR1 reads SGDLS; CDR2 reads YYNGEE. The DNA for the CDR3 is TGTGCCAGCAGCGTAGGAGGACAGACCCACGAGCAGTACTTC. Translated: CASSVGGQTHEQYF.

This clone was counted once. This chain connects TRBV29-1 to TRBJ2-7, with TRBD1 matching 10 bases. The length of the CDR3 is 14 residues. The V and J ends lost 1 base and 5 bases, in that order; junction bases with no gene match: 5. Per germline, CDR1 SQVTM and CDR2 ANQGSEA. The CDR3 DNA follows: TGCAGCGTTGAAGTCGGACAGGGGGGAAACGAGCAGTACTTC. It yields the protein CSVEVGQGGNEQYF.

This clone was detected only once. The J gene is TRBJ2-3, the V gene TRBV11-2; D perhaps matches TRBD2 (6 bases). The length of the CDR3 is 15 residues. Per the germline V gene, CDR1 is SGHAT and CDR2 is FQNNGV. Trimming stripped 5 bases from V and 2 bases from J, with 14 bases between. CDR3 DNA sequence: TGTGCCAGCAGCCCGGGGCGCGGGGCCACAGATACGCAGTATTTT. Amino acids: CASSPGRGATDTQYF.

The V and J genes are TRBV9 and TRBJ2-3, with TRBD2 as a possible D gene (5 bases). The CDR3 runs to 17 residues. Germline V gene data show CDR1 as SGDLS and CDR2 as YYNGEE. Between the trimmed V and J ends, which lost 3 bases and 0 bases, there was a span of 17 bases. As DNA, the CDR3 is TGTGCCAGCAGCGGGCCCCCGGACTCTTCTAGCACAGATACGCAGTATTTT. This translates into CASSGPPDSSSTDTQYF.

V gene TRBV30 combines with J gene TRBJ2-1; 9 nucleotides agree with TRBD2. Germline V gene sequence: CDR1 GTSNPN, CDR2 SVGIG (reference sequence). Unmatched junction bases numbered 6, after V lost 3 bases and J lost 3 bases. This CDR3 is built from 15 residues. CDR3 bases: TGTGCCTGGAGCTCGGGAGCGGGGGGCTACAATGAGCAGTTCTTC. Amino acids: CAWSSGAGGYNEQFF. Together with reference TRBV30 and TRBJ2-1, the CDR3 gives the full variable domain: SQTIHQWPATLVQPVGSPLSLECTVEGTSNPNLYWYRQAAGRGLQLLFYSVGIGQISSEVPQNLSASRPQDRQFILSSKKLLLSDSGFYLCAWSSGAGGYNEQFFGPGTRLTVL.

V is TRBV7-9 and J is TRBJ2-7; TRBD2 matches 12 bases. This CDR3 contains 14 residues. CDR1 and CDR2 from the germline V gene are SEHNR and FQNEAQ (reference sequence). The trim removed 7 bases at V and 6 bases at J, leaving 7 bases unmatched. The CDR3 DNA follows: TGTGCCAGCACCACCGGGGGACTAGCGGGCGAGCAGTACTTC. It encodes CASTTGGLAGEQYF.

The genes are TRBV9 and TRBJ1-3; D gene uncertain. V lost 4 bases, J lost 8 bases, and 10 bases lay in between. Germline CDR1 SGDLS, CDR2 YYNGEE. CDR3 size: 12 residues. CDR3 amino acids: CASSPHRDTIYF. The CDR3, as DNA: TGTGCCAGCAGCCCCCACCGGGACACCATATATTTT.

This chain links TRBV6-6 with TRBJ1-1; D remains ambiguous. Trimming pared 2 bases from V and 1 base from J, leaving 8 bases between. CDR1 MNHNY and CDR2 SVGAGI come from the germline V gene (reference sequence). CDR3 length: 14 residues. The CDR3 reads CASSYEVGNTEAFF. The CDR3 bases are TGTGCCAGCAGTTACGAGGTGGGGAACACTGAAGCTTTCTTT.

This chain uses TRBV10-2 with TRBJ2-1; TRBD2 matches at 11 bases. The CDR3 is 14 residues long. V lost 8 bases, J lost 5 bases, and 5 bases stayed unmatched. Germline loops: CDR1 WSHSY, CDR2 SAAADI. The CDR3 bases are TGCGCCAGCGCTTCTAGCGGGGGGAACAATGAGCAGTTCTTC. This sequence encodes CASASSGGNNEQFF.

The chain joins TRBV1 to TRBJ2-7. TRBV1 is a pseudogene. The CDR3 runs to 16 residues. The CDR3 loop reads CTSSQGASNSLYEQYF. The CDR3 DNA reads as TGCACCAGCAGCCAAGGCGCCAGTAATTCCCTCTACGAGCAGTACTTC.

This clone was observed a handful of times. The chain couples TRBV19 to TRBJ1-5, with D possibly being TRBD1 (5 bases). The germline V gene encodes CDR1 LNHDA and CDR2 SQIVND (reference sequence). Trimming stripped 7 bases from V and 2 bases from J, with 15 bases between. The CDR3 is 15 amino acids. This chain's CDR3 is CASIGGARGNQPQHF. The CDR3 DNA is TGTGCCAGTATTGGTGGGGCGCGTGGCAATCAGCCCCAGCATTTT.

This clone was recorded only once. The DNA of the CDR3 is TGTGCCAGCAGCCCCATGACTAGCGGGAGTTACGAGCAGTACTTC. Protein: CASSPMTSGSYEQYF. The V and J genes are TRBV7-6 and TRBJ2-7; 12 positions match TRBD2. The CDR3 totals 15 residues. Trimming took 5 bases from V and 4 from J; bases not matched to a gene: 6. The germline gives CDR1 SGHVS, CDR2 FNYEAQ.

CDR3: CASSSFVGGSYEQYF. CDR3 bases: TGTGCCAGCAGCTCCTTTGTAGGCGGGAGTTACGAGCAGTACTTC. The chain is built from TRBV7-3 and TRBJ2-7, with 7 nucleotides matching TRBD2. Germline V CDR1 and CDR2: SGHTA, FQGTGA. The CDR3 is 15 residues long. With V trimmed by 4 bases and J by 4 bases, 10 bases remained unmatched.

This chain uses TRBV5-4 with TRBJ2-7, with a possible D match to TRBD2 (5 bases). CDR1 is SGHNT and CDR2 is YYREEE in the germline V gene (reference sequence). CDR3 size: 15 residues. V shed 6 bases and J shed 0 bases, with 16 bases lying between them. The CDR3 coding sequence is TGTGCCAGCAACGAGGGCTCACCTAGCTCCTACGAGCAGTACTTC. Its translation: CASNEGSPSSYEQYF.

This clone appeared once. The V call is TRBV6-5, the J call TRBJ2-7, with 7 bases aligning to TRBD2. Germline V CDR1 and CDR2: MNHEY, SVGAGI. The J segment lost 0 bases and the V segment lost 4 bases, leaving 6 bases of the junction unmatched. CDR3 length: 15 amino acids. CDR3 amino acids: CASSSPSGSSYEQYF. CDR3 coding DNA: TGTGCCAGCAGTTCGCCTAGCGGTTCCTCCTACGAGCAGTACTTC.

This rearrangement joins TRBV30 to TRBJ1-3; 8 positions match TRBD1. V gave up 2 bases and J gave up 11 bases; unmatched junction bases: 8. CDR1 and CDR2 (germline): GTSNPN, SVGIG (reference sequence). The CDR3 length is 13 residues. CDR3 nucleotides: TGTGCCTGGAGTTTTCAACAGGGGGTGGCCATATATTTT. Its protein is CAWSFQQGVAIYF.

J is TRBJ2-7 and V is TRBV19; 9 nucleotides agree with TRBD1. V trimming: 7 bases; J trimming: 3 bases; junction bases outside the gene matches: 10. This CDR3 is built from 15 residues. Germline assignment: CDR1 LNHDA and CDR2 SQIVND (reference sequence). The CDR3 coding sequence is TGTGCCAGTACCACGGGACAGGGAGGCTACTACGAGCAGTACTTC. It yields the protein CASTTGQGGYYEQYF.